The 6 T cell receptor beta chains below were found in one sample sequenced in a study of T cell changes during pregnancy in multiple sclerosis. TCRdb's copy holds only in-frame clones and misses some; the assay was immunoSEQ multiplex PCR. There are tens of thousands of clones in the sample; 90% occur only once, and less than 4% lies in the top ten. The sample was peripheral blood, taken in the first trimester of pregnancy. These receptors came from a female donor in good health, enrolled as a control in a pregnancy study.

The chain links TRBV25-1 to TRBJ2-1; 8 positions agree with TRBD1. Germline V gene sequence: CDR1 MGHDK, CDR2 SYGVNS. This CDR3 contains 13 residues. Trimming took 6 bases from V and 7 from J; bases not matched to a gene: 5. Here the CDR3 reads CASSRTGWNEQFF. The CDR3 DNA reads TGTGCCAGCAGCCGGACAGGGTGGAATGAGCAGTTCTTC.

This chain links TRBV7-9 with TRBJ2-3; 10 bases are a match to TRBD2. The CDR3 runs 15 residues. Germline CDR1 is SEHNR and CDR2 is FQNEAQ (reference sequence). J was trimmed by 6 bases and V by 2 bases; bases with no gene match: 5. CDR3 in amino acids: CASSLSELAGDTQYF. The DNA for the CDR3 is TGTGCCAGCAGCTTATCGGAACTAGCGGGGGATACGCAGTATTTT.

The chain has TRBV19 and TRBJ2-2; D gene uncertain. CDR1 and CDR2 from the germline V gene are LNHDA and SQIVND (reference sequence). The CDR3 spans 14 residues. V lost 3 bases, J lost 1 base, and 6 bases lay in between. CDR3 in amino acids: CASSIAENTGELFF. CDR3 sequence (DNA): TGTGCCAGTAGTATTGCGGAGAACACCGGGGAGCTGTTTTTT.

This chain joins TRBV28 and TRBJ1-1, with a weak D call TRBD1 (5 bases). The germline V gene encodes CDR1 MDHEN and CDR2 SYDVKM. The CDR3 consists of 13 residues. The CDR3: CANQGELNTEAFF. CDR3 DNA sequence: TGTGCAAACCAGGGTGAGTTGAACACTGAAGCTTTCTTT.

The count of this clone is one. The rearrangement joins TRBV5-4 to TRBJ1-4, with 7 bases fitting TRBD1. The germline V gene encodes CDR1 SGHNT and CDR2 YYREEE (reference sequence). The trim removed 4 bases at V and 4 bases at J, leaving 4 bases unmatched. This CDR3 is built from 14 residues. CDR3 coding DNA: TGTGCCAGCAGCACAGGACAGGTTAATGAAAAACTGTTTTTT. Protein product: CASSTGQVNEKLFF.

The chain combines TRBV5-1 with TRBJ2-3, with TRBD1 matching 7 bases. Per the germline V gene, CDR1 is SGHRS and CDR2 is YFSETQ. V trimming: 2 bases; J trimming: 2 bases; junction bases outside the gene matches: 5. CDR3 length equals 15 residues. The DNA for the CDR3 is TGCGCCAGCAGCTTAGGGACAGACCCCACAGATACGCAGTATTTT. Translated, it gives CASSLGTDPTDTQYF.